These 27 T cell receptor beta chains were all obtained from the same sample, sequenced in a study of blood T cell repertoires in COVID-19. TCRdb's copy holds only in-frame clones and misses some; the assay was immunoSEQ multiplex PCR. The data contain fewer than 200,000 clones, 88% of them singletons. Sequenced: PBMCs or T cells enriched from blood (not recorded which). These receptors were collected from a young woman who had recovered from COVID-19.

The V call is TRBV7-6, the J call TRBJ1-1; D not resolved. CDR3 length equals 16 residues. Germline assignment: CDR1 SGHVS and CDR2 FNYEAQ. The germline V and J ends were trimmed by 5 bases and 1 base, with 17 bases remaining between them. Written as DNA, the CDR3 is TGTGCCAGCAGCCCACGAACGGTGAACCGGAACACTGAAGCTTTCTTT. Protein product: CASSPRTVNRNTEAFF.

The CDR3 loop is CASMRGFLYEQYF. CDR3 DNA sequence: TGTGCCAGCATGCGGGGATTCCTCTACGAGCAGTACTTC. V is TRBV5-6 and J is TRBJ2-7; TRBD2 might be the D (6 bases). The germline CDR1 and CDR2 sequences are SGHDT and YYEEEE. Trimming cost V 6 bases and J 3 bases, with 13 bases left between them. This CDR3 region has 13 residues.

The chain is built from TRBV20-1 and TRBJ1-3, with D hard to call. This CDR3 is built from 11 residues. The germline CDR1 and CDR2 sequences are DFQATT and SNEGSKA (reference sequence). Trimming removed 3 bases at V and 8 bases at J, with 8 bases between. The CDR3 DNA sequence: TGCAGTGCTAGTAGTAGCCACACCATATATTTT. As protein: CSASSSHTIYF.

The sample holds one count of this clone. CDR3 protein: CASSENQGLSTDTQYF. The CDR3 bases are TGTGCCAGCAGTGAAAATCAGGGGTTGAGCACAGATACGCAGTATTTT. The chain links TRBV6-1 to TRBJ2-3; D perhaps matches TRBD1 (6 bases). The CDR3 runs 16 residues. Between the trimmed V and J ends, which lost 2 bases and 0 bases, there was a span of 12 bases. From germline, CDR1 is MNHNS and CDR2 SASEGT.

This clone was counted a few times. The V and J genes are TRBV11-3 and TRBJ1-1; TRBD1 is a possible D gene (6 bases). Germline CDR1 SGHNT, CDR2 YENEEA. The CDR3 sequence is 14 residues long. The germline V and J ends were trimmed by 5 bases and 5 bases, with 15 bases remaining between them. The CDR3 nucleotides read TGTGCCAGCAGCCTGAGGGCAGGGGAAACTGAAGCTTTCTTT. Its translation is CASSLRAGETEAFF.

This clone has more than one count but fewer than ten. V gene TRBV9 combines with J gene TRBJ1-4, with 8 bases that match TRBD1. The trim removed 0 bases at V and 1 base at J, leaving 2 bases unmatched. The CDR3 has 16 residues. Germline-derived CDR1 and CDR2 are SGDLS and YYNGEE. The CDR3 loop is CASSVGQGLTNEKLFF. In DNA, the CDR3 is TGTGCCAGCAGCGTAGGACAGGGGTTAACTAATGAAAAACTGTTTTTT.

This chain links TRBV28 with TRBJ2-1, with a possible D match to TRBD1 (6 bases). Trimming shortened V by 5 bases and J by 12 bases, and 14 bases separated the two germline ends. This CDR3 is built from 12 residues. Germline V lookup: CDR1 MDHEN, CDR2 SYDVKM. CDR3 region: CASSGDLGGQFF. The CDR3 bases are TGTGCCAGCAGTGGGGATCTAGGGGGGCAGTTCTTC.

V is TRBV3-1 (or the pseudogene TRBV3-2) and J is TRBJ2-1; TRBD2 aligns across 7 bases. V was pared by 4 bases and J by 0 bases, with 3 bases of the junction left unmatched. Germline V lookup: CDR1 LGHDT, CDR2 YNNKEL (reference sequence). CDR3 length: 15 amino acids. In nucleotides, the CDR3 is TGTGCCAGCAGCCGGGGCGGGAGCTCCTACAATGAGCAGTTCTTC. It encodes CASSRGGSSYNEQFF.

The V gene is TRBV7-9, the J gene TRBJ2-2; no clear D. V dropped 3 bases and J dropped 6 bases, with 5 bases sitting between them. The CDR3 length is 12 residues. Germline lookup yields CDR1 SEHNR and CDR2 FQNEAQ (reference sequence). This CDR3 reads CASSFSPGELFF. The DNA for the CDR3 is TGTGCCAGCAGCTTTTCTCCCGGGGAGCTGTTTTTT.

CDR3 protein: CASRDRVGEKLFF. The CDR3 DNA is TGTGCCAGCAGGGACAGGGTTGGTGAAAAACTGTTTTTT. V usage is TRBV27 and J usage is TRBJ1-4; 8 nucleotides match TRBD1. CDR3 length: 13 amino acids. Germline V lookup: CDR1 MNHEY, CDR2 SMNVEV (reference sequence). Trimming at V came to 6 bases and at J to 7 bases, leaving 4 bases not matched to a gene.

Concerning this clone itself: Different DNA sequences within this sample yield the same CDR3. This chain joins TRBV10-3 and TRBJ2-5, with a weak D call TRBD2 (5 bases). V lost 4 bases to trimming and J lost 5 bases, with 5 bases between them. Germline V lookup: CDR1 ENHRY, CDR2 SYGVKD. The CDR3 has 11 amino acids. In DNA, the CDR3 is TGTGCCATCAGTGGAGGGGAGACCCAGTACTTC. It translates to CAISGGETQYF.

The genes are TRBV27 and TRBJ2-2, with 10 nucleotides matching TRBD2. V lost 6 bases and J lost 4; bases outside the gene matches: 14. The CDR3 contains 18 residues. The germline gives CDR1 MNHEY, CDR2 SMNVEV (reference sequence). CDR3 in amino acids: CASRNPSGGGTTTGELFF. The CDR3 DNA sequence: TGTGCCAGCAGAAATCCCAGCGGGGGGGGTACGACCACCGGGGAGCTGTTTTTT.

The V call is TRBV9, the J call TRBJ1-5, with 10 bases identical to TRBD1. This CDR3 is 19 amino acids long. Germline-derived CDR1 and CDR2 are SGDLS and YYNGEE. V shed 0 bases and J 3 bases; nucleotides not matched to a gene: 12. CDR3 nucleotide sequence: TGTGCCAGCAGCGTAGGGGACAGGGGCCAAGTGGGTTACAATCAGCCCCAGCATTTT. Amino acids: CASSVGDRGQVGYNQPQHF.

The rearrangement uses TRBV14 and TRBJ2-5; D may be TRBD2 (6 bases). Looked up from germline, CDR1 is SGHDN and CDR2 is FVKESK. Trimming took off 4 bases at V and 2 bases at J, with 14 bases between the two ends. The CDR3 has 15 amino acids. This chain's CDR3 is CASSRGDRPQETQYF. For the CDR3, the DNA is TGTGCCAGCAGCCGGGGGGACCGGCCGCAAGAGACCCAGTACTTC.

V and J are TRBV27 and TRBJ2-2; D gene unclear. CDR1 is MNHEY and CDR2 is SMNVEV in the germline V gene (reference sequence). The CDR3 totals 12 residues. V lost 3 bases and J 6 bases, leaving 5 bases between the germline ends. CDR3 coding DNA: TGTGCCAGCAGTTTTATCCCCGGGGAGCTGTTTTTT. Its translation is CASSFIPGELFF.

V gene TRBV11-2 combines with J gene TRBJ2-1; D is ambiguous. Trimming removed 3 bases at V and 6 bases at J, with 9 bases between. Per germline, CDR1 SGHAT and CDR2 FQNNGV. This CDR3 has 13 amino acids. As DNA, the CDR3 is TGTGCCAGCAGCTTCCCCTTTATCAATGAGCAGTTCTTC. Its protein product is CASSFPFINEQFF.

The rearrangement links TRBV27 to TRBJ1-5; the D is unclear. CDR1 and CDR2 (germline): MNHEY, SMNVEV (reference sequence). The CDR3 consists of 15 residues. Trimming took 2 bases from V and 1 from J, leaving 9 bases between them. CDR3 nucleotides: TGTGCCAGCAGTTTAAACAGAATAAGCAATCAGCCCCAGCATTTT. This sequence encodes CASSLNRISNQPQHF.

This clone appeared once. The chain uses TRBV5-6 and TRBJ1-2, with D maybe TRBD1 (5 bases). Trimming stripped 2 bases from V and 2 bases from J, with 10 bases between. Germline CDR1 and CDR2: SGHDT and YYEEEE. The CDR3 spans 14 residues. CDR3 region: CASSFRGGNYGYTF. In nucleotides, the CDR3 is TGTGCCAGCAGCTTCCGTGGGGGGAACTATGGCTACACCTTC. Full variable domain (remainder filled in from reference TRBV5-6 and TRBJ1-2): DAGVTQSPTHLIKTRGQQVTLRCSPKSGHDTVSWYQQALGQGPQFIFQYYEEEERQRGNFPDRFSGHQFPNYSSELNVNALLLGDSALYLCASSFRGGNYGYTFGSGTRLTVV.

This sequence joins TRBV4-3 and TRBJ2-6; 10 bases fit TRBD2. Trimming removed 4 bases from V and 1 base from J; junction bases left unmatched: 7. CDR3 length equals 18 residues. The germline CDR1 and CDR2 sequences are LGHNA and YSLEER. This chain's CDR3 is CASSPWTSGPSGANVLTF. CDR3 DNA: TGCGCCAGCAGCCCCTGGACTAGCGGTCCATCTGGGGCCAACGTCCTGACTTTC.

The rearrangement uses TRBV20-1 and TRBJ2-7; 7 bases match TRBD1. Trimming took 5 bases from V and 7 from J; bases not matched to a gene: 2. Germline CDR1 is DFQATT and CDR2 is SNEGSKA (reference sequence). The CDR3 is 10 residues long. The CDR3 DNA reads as TGCAGTGCTCCCAGGGGGGAGCAGTACTTC. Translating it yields CSAPRGEQYF.

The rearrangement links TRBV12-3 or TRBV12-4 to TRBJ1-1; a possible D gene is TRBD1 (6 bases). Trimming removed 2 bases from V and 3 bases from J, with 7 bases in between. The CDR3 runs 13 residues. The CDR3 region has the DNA TGTGCCAGCAGTTTACAGGGGCACACTGAAGCTTTCTTT. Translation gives CASSLQGHTEAFF.

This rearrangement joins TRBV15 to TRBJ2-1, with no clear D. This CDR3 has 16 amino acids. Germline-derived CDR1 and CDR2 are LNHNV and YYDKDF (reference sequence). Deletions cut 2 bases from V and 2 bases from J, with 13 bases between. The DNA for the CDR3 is TGTGCCACCAGCAGATCACCCACTCCCACCTACAATGAGCAGTTCTTC. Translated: CATSRSPTPTYNEQFF.

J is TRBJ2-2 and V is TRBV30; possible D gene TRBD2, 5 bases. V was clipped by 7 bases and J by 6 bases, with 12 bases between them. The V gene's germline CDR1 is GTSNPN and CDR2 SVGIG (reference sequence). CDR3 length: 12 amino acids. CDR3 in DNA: TGTGCCTCTCCGCGGGTAGCCGGGGAGCTGTTTTTT. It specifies CASPRVAGELFF.

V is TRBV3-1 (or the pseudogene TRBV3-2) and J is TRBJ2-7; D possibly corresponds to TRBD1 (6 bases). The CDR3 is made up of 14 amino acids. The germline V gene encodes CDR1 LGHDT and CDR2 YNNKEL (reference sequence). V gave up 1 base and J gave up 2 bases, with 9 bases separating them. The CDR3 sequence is CASSQGTATYEQYF. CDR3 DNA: TGTGCCAGCAGCCAAGGGACAGCCACCTACGAGCAGTACTTC.

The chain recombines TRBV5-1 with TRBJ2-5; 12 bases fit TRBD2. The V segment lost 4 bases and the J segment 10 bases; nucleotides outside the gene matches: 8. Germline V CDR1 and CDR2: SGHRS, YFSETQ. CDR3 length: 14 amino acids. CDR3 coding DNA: TGCGCCAGCAGCCGGGGGACTAGCGGGCCCTACCAGTACTTC. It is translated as CASSRGTSGPYQYF.

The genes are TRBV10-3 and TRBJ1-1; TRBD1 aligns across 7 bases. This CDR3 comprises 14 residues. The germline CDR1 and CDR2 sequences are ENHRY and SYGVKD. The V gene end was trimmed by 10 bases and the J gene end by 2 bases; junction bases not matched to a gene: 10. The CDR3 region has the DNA TGTGCCAGCAGGAGACAGGGTCCAAACACTGAAGCTTTCTTT. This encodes CASRRQGPNTEAFF.

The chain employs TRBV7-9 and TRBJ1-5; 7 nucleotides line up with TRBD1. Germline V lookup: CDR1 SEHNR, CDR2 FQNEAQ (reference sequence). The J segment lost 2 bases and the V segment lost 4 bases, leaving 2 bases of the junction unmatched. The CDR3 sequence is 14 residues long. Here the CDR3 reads CASSSTGGNQPQHF. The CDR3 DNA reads TGTGCCAGCAGCTCAACAGGGGGCAATCAGCCCCAGCATTTT.